What follows are 14 T cell receptor beta chains derived from one specimen sequenced in a study of naive and memory T cell subsets. Both TRBC1 and TRBC2 were covered by a beta constant-region primer of two equimolar oligonucleotides. Nested alpha and beta constant-region primers with the SP2 primer drove four PCR rounds on ligated cDNA. MiXCR, run by TCRdb on the UMI-ligation and nested PCR reads, gives a single entry per CDR3 protein. The table records under 150,000 distinct CDR3 sequences, approximately 20% of them present only once. These receptors lack a known antigen. General study points: Naive repertoires, especially CD8, held a few larger clonotypes, possibly memory cells re-expressing CD45RA.

Material for sequencing was naive CD8+ T cells from blood. The receptors were sampled from a human donor in good health.

The V call is TRBV9, the J call TRBJ2-3, with D unresolved. CDR1 SGDLS and CDR2 YYNGEE come from the germline V gene. The CDR3 covers 14 residues. V shed 0 bases and J shed 2 bases, with 7 bases lying between them. The CDR3 loop is CASSVDHPTDTQYF. The CDR3 DNA follows: TGTGCCAGCAGCGTAGACCACCCCACAGATACGCAGTATTTT.

This clonotype was observed a handful of times. J is TRBJ2-1 and V is TRBV2; 9 bases line up with TRBD2. With 10 bases clipped from V and 7 bases from J, the junction kept 14 bases outside the gene matches. This CDR3 comprises 15 residues. Germline values: CDR1 SNHLY, CDR2 FYNNEI. The DNA of the CDR3 is TGTGCCACTCAAGTTACCGGGACTAGCTTTAATGAGCAGTTCTTC. Amino acids: CATQVTGTSFNEQFF.

This clonotype was picked up a small number of times. The chain is built from TRBV28 and TRBJ2-7; D might be TRBD1 (5 bases). CDR3 length: 14 residues. Per germline, CDR1 MDHEN and CDR2 SYDVKM. The V end was cut by 6 bases, the J end by 0 bases, with 12 bases between. CDR3 protein: CASRVGRFSYEQYF. CDR3 DNA: TGTGCCAGCAGGGTGGGGCGGTTCTCCTACGAGCAGTACTTC.

The V gene is TRBV3-1, the J gene TRBJ1-1; TRBD1 is a possible D gene (6 bases). CDR3 length: 13 amino acids. Trimming took 4 bases from V and 5 from J, leaving 11 bases between them. CDR1 LGHDT and CDR2 YNNKEL come from the germline V gene (reference sequence). The CDR3: CASSRVQGTEAFF. The CDR3 region has the DNA TGTGCCAGCAGCCGCGTACAGGGTACTGAAGCTTTCTTT.

The chain employs TRBV19 and TRBJ2-5; TRBD1 might be the D (5 bases). The length of the CDR3 is 16 residues. Germline loops: CDR1 LNHDA, CDR2 SQIVND (reference sequence). The V end was cut by 0 bases, the J end by 3 bases, with 14 bases between. The CDR3 DNA reads as TGTGCCAGTAGTATAGATCCGATTGACAGTAAAGAGACCCAGTACTTC. Its translation is CASSIDPIDSKETQYF.

V gene TRBV6-1 combines with J gene TRBJ2-3, with 10 bases aligning to TRBD2. CDR3 size: 19 residues. Germline trimming cut 4 bases from V and 4 bases from J; bases unmatched to any gene: 17. Germline CDR1 is MNHNS and CDR2 is SASEGT. The CDR3 sequence: CASSGEGLADHRWADTQYF. In nucleotides, the CDR3 is TGTGCCAGCAGTGGGGAAGGACTAGCGGACCACCGCTGGGCAGATACGCAGTATTTT.

The chain has TRBV5-6 and TRBJ2-3; D might be TRBD2 (6 bases). Germline V gives CDR1 SGHDT, CDR2 YYEEEE. V shed 3 bases and J shed 2 bases, with 10 bases lying between them. The CDR3 is 14 residues long. For the CDR3, the DNA is TGTGCCAGCAGCTATTCTAGCGCCACAGATACGCAGTATTTT. Translated, it gives CASSYSSATDTQYF.

The table lists this clonotype with a count of one. This sequence joins TRBV7-8 and TRBJ2-7; D is possibly TRBD2 (6 bases). V lost 2 bases and J lost 7, with 18 bases in between. The CDR3 spans 15 residues. Germline V gene lookup returns CDR1 SGHVS and CDR2 FQNEAQ. The CDR3 reads CASSLTAGTVKEQYF. CDR3 DNA: TGTGCCAGCAGCTTAACGGCGGGAACGGTGAAAGAGCAGTACTTC.

This clonotype was found a few times. V usage is TRBV6-2 or TRBV6-3 and J usage is TRBJ2-2; no clear D gene. This CDR3 has 15 amino acids. The germline V and J ends were trimmed by 6 bases and 3 bases, with 14 bases remaining between them. Germline V gene data show CDR1 as MNHEY and CDR2 as SVGEGT. The CDR3 bases are TGTGCCAGCAGACCGCAAGGGCTTTACACCGGGGAGCTGTTTTTT. Translating it yields CASRPQGLYTGELFF.

This clonotype was seen a few times. The chain couples TRBV20-1 to TRBJ2-1; 8 bases align to TRBD2. Unmatched junction bases numbered 1, after V lost 3 bases and J lost 3 bases. The CDR3 totals 13 residues. Per germline, CDR1 DFQATT and CDR2 SNEGSKA (reference sequence). The CDR3 reads CSARAGGYNEQFF. The CDR3 DNA follows: TGCAGTGCTAGGGCGGGGGGCTACAATGAGCAGTTCTTC.

The chain joins TRBV6-5 to TRBJ2-5; TRBD2 is a possible D gene (7 bases). The germline gives CDR1 MNHEY, CDR2 SVGAGI. V gave up 6 bases and J gave up 5 bases, with 22 bases separating them. The CDR3 totals 16 residues. CDR3 amino acids: CASSREASGGGETQYF. CDR3 sequence (DNA): TGTGCCAGCAGCCGGGAGGCTAGCGGAGGGGGTGAGACCCAGTACTTC.

The V and J genes are TRBV12-3 or TRBV12-4 and TRBJ2-1; D perhaps matches TRBD1 (6 bases). The germline V and J ends were trimmed by 2 bases and 10 bases, with 12 bases remaining between them. The CDR3 covers 13 residues. This CDR3 reads CASSLLGAREQFF. CDR3 in DNA: TGTGCCAGCAGTTTATTGGGGGCACGAGAGCAGTTCTTC.

The J gene is TRBJ1-1, the V gene TRBV27; D is uncertain. This CDR3 comprises 13 residues. The germline V and J ends were trimmed by 7 bases and 4 bases, with 13 bases remaining between them. The V gene's germline CDR1 is MNHEY and CDR2 SMNVEV (reference sequence). The CDR3 is CASTGPGVTEAFF. The CDR3 bases are TGTGCCAGCACCGGACCTGGGGTCACTGAAGCTTTCTTT.

This sequence joins TRBV7-9 and TRBJ1-3; weak D call: TRBD1 (5 bases). The CDR3 length is 16 residues. V shed 4 bases and J shed 0 bases, with 13 bases lying between them. In germline, CDR1 is SEHNR, CDR2 FQNEAQ (reference sequence). The chain's CDR3 is CASSSGRGLSGNTIYF. CDR3 DNA sequence: TGTGCCAGCAGCTCTGGCCGGGGACTCTCTGGAAACACCATATATTTT.